This T cell receptor (beta chain) is from a study of immune evolution from preneoplasia to lung adenocarcinoma. Patients had resection in Japan or China between the mid-2010s and the late 2010s. Using immunoSEQ multiplex PCR, the repertoire was profiled, and TCRdb retains in-frame clones only, with some absent. The sample records roughly 28,000 clones, about 76% being singletons. This CDR3 contains 11 residues. The V and J ends lost 6 bases and 2 bases respectively, with 3 bases between them. Germline lookup yields CDR1 ENHRY and CDR2 SYGVKD. The gene calls are TRBV10-3 and TRBJ2-3; D gene ambiguous. The receptor's source is a person in their sixties or seventies with invasive lung adenocarcinoma. Some clones in this sample may be carry-over from other donors' samples. The sample comprised FFPE invasive lung adenocarcinoma tissue. In DNA form, the CDR3 reads TGTGCCATCAGCTCCACAGATACGCAGTATTTT. Translation gives CAISSTDTQYF.